This T cell receptor beta chain stems from a study of shared clonotypes between healthy human individuals. V was shortened by 9 bases and J by 0 bases, with 13 bases between the two germline ends. The CDR3 runs 14 residues. Per the germline V gene, CDR1 is MNHNY and CDR2 is SVGAGI (reference sequence). Researchers ran the assay at a deep level. Profiled with immunoSEQ multiplex PCR; TCRdb holds only in-frame clones, not every one. The sample has 1.4 million or so clones; approximately 98.5% are singletons. This sequence was found in a man aged 30-40 years in good health. Specimen: naive CD4+ T cells sorted from blood. Documented subset: CD45RA+ positively selected. The rearrangement joins TRBV6-6 to TRBJ2-3; D might be TRBD2 (6 bases). CDR3 amino acids: CASLSGLSTDTQYF. CDR3 nucleotides: TGTGCCAGTCTAAGCGGGCTTAGCACAGATACGCAGTATTTT.